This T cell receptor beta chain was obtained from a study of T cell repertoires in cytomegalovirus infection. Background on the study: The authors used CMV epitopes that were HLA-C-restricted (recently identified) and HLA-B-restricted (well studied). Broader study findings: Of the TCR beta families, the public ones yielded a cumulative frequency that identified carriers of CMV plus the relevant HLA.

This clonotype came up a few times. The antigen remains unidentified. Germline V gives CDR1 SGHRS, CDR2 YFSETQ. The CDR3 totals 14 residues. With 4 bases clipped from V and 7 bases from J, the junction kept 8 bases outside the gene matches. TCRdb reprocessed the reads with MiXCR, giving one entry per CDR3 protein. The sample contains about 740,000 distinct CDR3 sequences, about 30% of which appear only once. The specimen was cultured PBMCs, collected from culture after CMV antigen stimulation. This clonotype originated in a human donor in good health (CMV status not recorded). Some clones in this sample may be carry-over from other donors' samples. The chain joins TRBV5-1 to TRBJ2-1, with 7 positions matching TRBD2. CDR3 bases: TGCGCCAGCAGCAGGCGGGAGATCCGGAATGAGCAGTTCTTC. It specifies CASSRREIRNEQFF.